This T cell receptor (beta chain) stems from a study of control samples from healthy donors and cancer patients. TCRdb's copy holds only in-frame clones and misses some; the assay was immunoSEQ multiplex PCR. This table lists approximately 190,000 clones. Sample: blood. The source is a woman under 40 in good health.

The CDR3 region is CASTAPPSGTFF. The CDR3 nucleotides are TGTGCCAGCACGGCCCCACCTTCTGGAACTTTCTTT. The chain uses TRBV28 and TRBJ1-1; D unresolved. Germline assignment: CDR1 MDHEN and CDR2 SYDVKM. V shed 7 bases and J shed 12 bases, with 18 bases lying between them. The CDR3 has 12 residues.